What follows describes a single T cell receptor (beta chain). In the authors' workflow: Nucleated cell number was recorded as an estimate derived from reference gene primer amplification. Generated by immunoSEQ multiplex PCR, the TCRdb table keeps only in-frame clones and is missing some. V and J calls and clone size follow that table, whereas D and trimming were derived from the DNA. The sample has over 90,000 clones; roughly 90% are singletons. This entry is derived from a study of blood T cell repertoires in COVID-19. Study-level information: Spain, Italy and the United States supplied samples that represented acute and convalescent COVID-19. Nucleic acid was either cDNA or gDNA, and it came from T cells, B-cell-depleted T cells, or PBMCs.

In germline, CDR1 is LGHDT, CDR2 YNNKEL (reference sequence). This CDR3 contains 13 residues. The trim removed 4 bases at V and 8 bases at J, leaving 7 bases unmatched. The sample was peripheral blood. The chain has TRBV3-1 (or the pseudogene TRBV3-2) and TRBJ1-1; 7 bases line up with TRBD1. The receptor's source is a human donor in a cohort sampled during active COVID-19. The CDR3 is CASSRPTGTEAFF. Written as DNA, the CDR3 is TGTGCCAGCAGCCGCCCGACAGGGACCGAAGCTTTCTTT.